A single sample gave rise to the 29 T cell receptor beta chains below, sequenced in a study of blood T cell repertoires in COVID-19. Measured with immunoSEQ multiplex PCR; TCRdb has only the in-frame clones, and not every one. The table includes more than 70,000 clones, less than 90% detected once. The sample taken for sequencing was peripheral blood. Receptors originate from a man aged 55 to 70 with acute or convalescent COVID-19.

The chain employs TRBV12-5 and TRBJ1-2, with D unclear. The CDR3 has 14 residues. V lost 6 bases to trimming and J lost 4 bases, with 15 bases between them. CDR1 is LGHNT, CDR2 FRNRAP, per germline. The CDR3 spells CASGQVAETYGYTF. Written as DNA, the CDR3 is TGTGCTAGTGGGCAAGTAGCAGAGACCTATGGCTACACCTTC. The full variable domain, its missing parts supplied by reference TRBV12-5 and TRBJ1-2, is DARVTQTPRHKVTEMGQEVTMRCQPILGHNTVFWYRQTMMQGLELLAYFRNRAPLDDSGMPKDRFSAEMPDATLATLKIQPSEPRDSAVYFCASGQVAETYGYTFGSGTRLTVV.

The J gene is TRBJ2-5, the V gene TRBV3-1 (or the pseudogene TRBV3-2); 7 bases agree with TRBD2. The CDR3 is 16 amino acids. V shed 2 bases, J shed 5 bases, and the junction held 11 bases outside the gene matches. Per the germline V gene, CDR1 is LGHDT and CDR2 is YNNKEL (reference sequence). The CDR3 DNA reads as TGTGCCAGCAGCCAAAAGTCCCCCTCCGGGGGGGAGACCCAGTACTTC. This encodes CASSQKSPSGGETQYF.

This rearrangement joins TRBV11-2 to TRBJ2-5; TRBD2 might be the D (5 bases). V gave up 1 base and J gave up 2 bases, with 8 bases separating them. Germline assignment: CDR1 SGHAT and CDR2 FQNNGV. This CDR3 is 14 amino acids long. CDR3 bases: TGTGCCAGCAGCTTAGGGTCGGGGCAAGAGACCCAGTACTTC. This encodes CASSLGSGQETQYF. Together with reference TRBV11-2 and TRBJ2-5, the CDR3 gives the full variable domain: EAGVAQSPRYKIIEKRQSVAFWCNPISGHATLYWYQQILGQGPKLLIQFQNNGVVDDSQLPKDRFSAERLKGVDSTLKIQPAKLEDSAVYLCASSLGSGQETQYFGPGTRLLVL.

This rearrangement joins TRBV6-1 to TRBJ2-7, with TRBD1 identical over 7 bases. This CDR3 is 14 amino acids long. Germline lookup yields CDR1 MNHNS and CDR2 SASEGT. V lost 0 bases to trimming and J lost 4 bases; unmatched junction nucleotides: 3. The CDR3 bases are TGTGCCAGCAGTGAAGCAGGGGGCGAATACGAGCAGTACTTC. Residues: CASSEAGGEYEQYF.

V usage is TRBV27 and J usage is TRBJ1-5; 7 bases are a match to TRBD1. CDR3 length: 16 residues. V lost 5 bases, J lost 0 bases, and 7 bases stayed unmatched. Germline V gives CDR1 MNHEY, CDR2 SMNVEV (reference sequence). This CDR3 is CASSPTQGISNQPQHF. CDR3 nucleotide sequence: TGTGCCAGCAGTCCCACACAGGGGATTAGCAATCAGCCCCAGCATTTT.

This clone was detected only a few times. This chain uses TRBV20-1 with TRBJ2-1, with D hard to call. This CDR3 comprises 14 residues. Trimming cost V 3 bases and J 3 bases, with 12 bases left between them. CDR1 is DFQATT, CDR2 SNEGSKA, per germline (reference sequence). CDR3 region: CSASAATVYNEQFF. In DNA form, the CDR3 reads TGCAGTGCTAGTGCGGCAACAGTCTACAATGAGCAGTTCTTC.

This clone was observed a few times. The gene calls are TRBV9 and TRBJ1-5, with D tentatively TRBD1 (5 bases). This CDR3 is 16 amino acids long. Trimming left V 3 bases short and J 3 bases short, with 16 bases between. Germline V gives CDR1 SGDLS, CDR2 YYNGEE. In nucleotides, the CDR3 is TGTGCCAGCAGCGCAACGGCGCGGGGGGACAATCAGCCCCAGCATTTT. Protein product: CASSATARGDNQPQHF.

The chain uses TRBV19 and TRBJ1-1; 7 bases line up with TRBD1. CDR3 length: 14 amino acids. V shed 3 bases, J shed 6 bases, and the junction held 7 bases outside the gene matches. From germline, CDR1 is LNHDA and CDR2 SQIVND (reference sequence). The CDR3: CASSISEGAAEAFF. CDR3 in DNA: TGTGCCAGTAGTATTAGCGAGGGGGCCGCTGAAGCTTTCTTT.

The chain is built from TRBV5-6 and TRBJ2-7, with TRBD2 identical over 8 bases. Germline CDR1 is SGHDT and CDR2 is YYEEEE. CDR3 length: 15 amino acids. The V and J ends lost 0 bases and 9 bases, in that order; junction bases with no gene match: 11. CDR3 sequence (DNA): TGTGCCAGCAGCTTGGCCGGGGGGGCGCTCCTAGGGCAGTACTTC. Residues: CASSLAGGALLGQYF.

This clone was observed a single time. The CDR3 is CASSLWQGARGYTF. CDR3 DNA sequence: TGCGCCAGCAGCTTGTGGCAGGGGGCGCGGGGCTACACCTTC. This chain links TRBV5-1 with TRBJ1-2, with 8 positions matching TRBD1. The length of the CDR3 is 14 residues. The V gene end was trimmed by 1 base and the J gene end by 8 bases; junction bases not matched to a gene: 7. Looked up from germline, CDR1 is SGHRS and CDR2 is YFSETQ.

This chain uses TRBV20-1 with TRBJ1-4; D not resolved. The V end was cut by 3 bases, the J end by 4 bases, with 12 bases between. In germline, CDR1 is DFQATT, CDR2 SNEGSKA (reference sequence). This CDR3 comprises 14 residues. The CDR3 loop reads CSASRLTDNEKLFF. Here the CDR3 DNA reads TGCAGTGCTAGTCGACTGACTGATAATGAAAAACTGTTTTTT.

This chain connects TRBV7-8 to TRBJ1-2; no clear D. Per germline, CDR1 SGHVS and CDR2 FQNEAQ. V lost 5 bases, J lost 6 bases, and 19 bases lay in between. The length of the CDR3 is 15 residues. The CDR3 spells CASSRVDVGGDGYTF. In nucleotides, the CDR3 is TGTGCCAGCAGCCGTGTCGATGTGGGAGGAGATGGCTACACCTTC.

V is TRBV11-2 and J is TRBJ2-7; TRBD1 might be the D (5 bases). Germline V gives CDR1 SGHAT, CDR2 FQNNGV. This CDR3 is 15 amino acids long. The V end was cut by 1 base, the J end by 0 bases, with 10 bases between. The CDR3 loop reads CASSLAWTPSYEQYF. The CDR3 DNA sequence: TGTGCCAGCAGCTTAGCATGGACACCCTCCTACGAGCAGTACTTC.

This chain connects TRBV18 to TRBJ1-5; tentative D call: TRBD1 (5 bases). Germline V CDR1 and CDR2: KGHSH, LQKENI. The V and J ends lost 0 bases and 2 bases respectively, with 14 bases between them. The CDR3 loop spans 17 amino acids. CDR3: CASSPPGQGGGNQPQHF. The DNA for the CDR3 is TGTGCCAGCTCACCACCAGGGCAGGGAGGTGGCAATCAGCCCCAGCATTTT.

The gene calls are TRBV6-6 and TRBJ2-3, with a weak D call TRBD2 (5 bases). CDR3 length: 13 amino acids. Germline V CDR1 and CDR2: MNHNY, SVGAGI (reference sequence). Between the trimmed V and J ends, which lost 2 bases and 3 bases, there was a span of 6 bases. For the CDR3, the DNA is TGTGCCAGCAGTTACCCGGGGACAGATACGCAGTATTTT. Its protein product is CASSYPGTDTQYF.

This chain joins TRBV11-1 and TRBJ2-5; weak D call: TRBD1 (6 bases). CDR1 and CDR2 from the germline V gene are SGHAT and FQDESV (reference sequence). CDR3 length: 16 amino acids. The V and J ends lost 2 bases and 0 bases respectively, with 13 bases between them. The CDR3 loop reads CASSLPVRDNQETQYF. In DNA form, the CDR3 reads TGTGCCAGCAGCTTACCCGTCCGGGACAACCAAGAGACCCAGTACTTC. Full variable domain (missing parts from reference TRBV11-1 and TRBJ2-5): EAEVAQSPRYKITEKSQAVAFWCDPISGHATLYWYRQILGQGPELLVQFQDESVVDDSQLPKDRFSAERLKGVDSTLKIQPAELGDSAMYLCASSLPVRDNQETQYFGPGTRLLVL.

This chain connects TRBV18 to TRBJ2-3; TRBD2 agrees at 7 bases. Germline-derived CDR1 and CDR2 are KGHSH and LQKENI. The ends lost 6 bases at V and 6 bases at J; junction bases unmatched: 6. This CDR3 is built from 13 residues. CDR3 loop: CASSPGGQDTQYF. CDR3 in DNA: TGTGCCAGCTCGCCGGGAGGCCAGGATACGCAGTATTTT.

There are a few counts of this clone. The chain combines TRBV29-1 with TRBJ2-7; a weak D match, TRBD1 (6 bases). Per germline, CDR1 SQVTM and CDR2 ANQGSEA. The CDR3 is 13 amino acids. The CDR3 coding sequence is TGCAGTACAAAACAGGGAGCAGGTTCCTCGCAGTACTTC. It encodes CSTKQGAGSSQYF.

In this sample, this clone turned up once. The chain uses TRBV3-1 (or the pseudogene TRBV3-2) and TRBJ1-3; TRBD1 might be the D (5 bases). The CDR3 is made up of 15 amino acids. Germline CDR1 LGHDT, CDR2 YNNKEL (reference sequence). V lost 2 bases to trimming and J lost 0 bases, with 8 bases between them. The CDR3 is CASSQYRSSGNTIYF. CDR3 coding DNA: TGTGCCAGCAGCCAATACAGGAGCTCTGGAAACACCATATATTTT.

The chain joins TRBV19 to TRBJ2-1; TRBD1 agrees at 8 bases. Trimming took 5 bases from V and 6 from J; bases not matched to a gene: 9. CDR1 and CDR2 from the germline V gene are LNHDA and SQIVND (reference sequence). The CDR3 has 15 amino acids. The CDR3 coding sequence is TGTGCCAGTAGTGCCCGACAGGGGAAAGGCAATGAGCAGTTCTTC. Amino acids: CASSARQGKGNEQFF.

The chain recombines TRBV19 with TRBJ1-3; D is unresolved. Germline V gene sequence: CDR1 LNHDA, CDR2 SQIVND (reference sequence). This CDR3 is built from 16 residues. V lost 5 bases and J lost 0, with 14 bases in between. CDR3 loop: CASSHLLSNSGNTIYF. The CDR3 DNA sequence: TGTGCCAGTAGTCATTTACTGTCAAACTCTGGAAACACCATATATTTT.

V is TRBV12-5 and J is TRBJ1-5; TRBD1 might be the D (5 bases). V lost 1 base to trimming and J lost 13 bases, with 11 bases between them. The CDR3 covers 12 residues. Germline-derived CDR1 and CDR2 are LGHNT and FRNRAP. CDR3 region: CASGLEDREQHF. The CDR3 nucleotides are TGTGCTAGTGGTTTGGAAGACAGAGAACAGCATTTT.

The rearrangement links TRBV2 to TRBJ2-2, with a tentative D call TRBD2 (7 bases). The germline CDR1 and CDR2 sequences are SNHLY and FYNNEI. V lost 4 bases, J lost 5 bases, and 17 bases lay in between. The CDR3 is made up of 16 amino acids. In DNA form, the CDR3 reads TGTGCCAGCAGTGTGGGAACAGGGAGGGGGACCGGGGAGCTGTTTTTT. Translating it yields CASSVGTGRGTGELFF.

The chain employs TRBV9 and TRBJ1-4; D possibly corresponds to TRBD1 (5 bases). Trimming removed 4 bases at V and 7 bases at J, with 17 bases between. Germline lookup yields CDR1 SGDLS and CDR2 YYNGEE. CDR3 length equals 15 residues. In DNA form, the CDR3 reads TGTGCCAGCAGCCCCTTGCGGGGGTCTGGTGAAAAACTGTTTTTT. Translated: CASSPLRGSGEKLFF.

In its sample, this clone was seen once. The V and J genes are TRBV2 and TRBJ2-5; 13 bases map to TRBD2. This CDR3 is 19 amino acids long. The J segment lost 1 base and the V segment lost 7 bases, leaving 15 bases of the junction unmatched. Germline V gene data show CDR1 as SNHLY and CDR2 as FYNNEI. The CDR3 loop reads CASKRDRTLAGGPQETQYF. In DNA form, the CDR3 reads TGTGCCAGCAAAAGGGATCGGACACTAGCGGGAGGGCCCCAAGAGACCCAGTACTTC.

This clone appeared a single time. The rearrangement links TRBV30 to TRBJ1-1, with no clear D. The germline V and J ends were trimmed by 4 bases and 1 base, with 10 bases remaining between them. There are 13 residues in the CDR3. Germline CDR1 is GTSNPN and CDR2 is SVGIG (reference sequence). The CDR3 DNA is TGTGCCTGGATGTCGGTTCCGAACACTGAAGCTTTCTTT. This gives the protein CAWMSVPNTEAFF. The variable domain in full, completed from reference TRBV30 and TRBJ1-1, reads SQTIHQWPATLVQPVGSPLSLECTVEGTSNPNLYWYRQAAGRGLQLLFYSVGIGQISSEVPQNLSASRPQDRQFILSSKKLLLSDSGFYLCAWMSVPNTEAFFGQGTRLTVV.

CDR3 bases: TGTGCCAGCTCATCAGGACAGGGGGTTGGCTACACCTTC. It yields the protein CASSSGQGVGYTF. The chain combines TRBV18 with TRBJ1-2; TRBD1 agrees at 10 bases. The V segment lost 5 bases and the J segment 7 bases; nucleotides outside the gene matches: 4. Germline V CDR1 and CDR2: KGHSH, LQKENI. The CDR3 runs 13 residues. Supplemented by reference TRBV18 and TRBJ1-2, the full variable domain reads NAGVMQNPRHLVRRRGQEARLRCSPMKGHSHVYWYRQLPEEGLKFMVYLQKENIIDESGMPKERFSAEFPKEGPSILRIQQVVRGDSAAYFCASSSGQGVGYTFGSGTRLTVV.

Only one count was recorded for this clone. The gene calls are TRBV12-3 or TRBV12-4 and TRBJ1-2; D is uncertain. The CDR3 loop spans 13 amino acids. Trimming took off 3 bases at V and 7 bases at J, with 12 bases between the two ends. The CDR3 coding sequence is TGTGCCAGCAGTTTCGGCGGCCCCCTTGGCTACACCTTC. The encoded protein is CASSFGGPLGYTF.

V usage is TRBV10-2 and J usage is TRBJ2-7; 8 nucleotides align to TRBD1. Trimming at V came to 4 bases and at J to 3 bases, leaving 8 bases not matched to a gene. Germline V CDR1 and CDR2: WSHSY, SAAADI. The CDR3 extends over 15 amino acids. DNA of the CDR3: TGCGCCAGCAGTGCAAACAGGGGGGCTTTCTACGAGCAGTACTTC. Its protein product is CASSANRGAFYEQYF.